The 22 T cell receptor beta chains given below trace back to one sample, sequenced in a study of human T cells and chemical hapten exposure. Time point denoted: patch test 3, about 24 weeks after DPC sensitization. Regarding treatment: therapeutic diphenylcyclopropenone sensitization with weekly scalp DPC. TCRdb re-derived calls from the RACE reads in MiXCR, one entry per CDR3 protein. This table holds 100,000 or so distinct CDR3 sequences, around 34% found once. The sample consisted of whole blood, taken in connection with sensitization to the hapten diphenylcyclopropenone (DPC). The receptors were gathered from a man aged 35-49 years with alopecia areata. Some clones in this sample may be carry-over from other donors' samples.

This clonotype turned up a few times. The chain uses TRBV20-1 and TRBJ2-3; 9 bases are a match to TRBD2. The CDR3 contains 17 residues. The trim removed 3 bases at V and 0 bases at J, leaving 10 bases unmatched. Per the germline V gene, CDR1 is DFQATT and CDR2 is SNEGSKA (reference sequence). The CDR3 sequence: CSARGLAPPGSTDTQYF. The DNA of the CDR3 is TGCAGTGCTAGGGGACTAGCACCCCCTGGTAGCACAGATACGCAGTATTTT.

The V call is TRBV9, the J call TRBJ2-4; D possibly corresponds to TRBD2 (6 bases). V dropped 3 bases and J dropped 3 bases, with 7 bases sitting between them. CDR1 and CDR2 (germline): SGDLS, YYNGEE. CDR3 size: 13 residues. CDR3 sequence reads: CASSGGLKNIQYF. CDR3 DNA sequence: TGTGCCAGCAGCGGGGGACTCAAAAACATTCAGTACTTC.

This clonotype was found a few times. J is TRBJ1-1 and V is TRBV6-5, with a weak D call TRBD1 (6 bases). Germline assignment: CDR1 MNHEY and CDR2 SVGAGI. The V end lost 5 bases, the J end lost 5 bases, and 9 bases lay between the germline ends. The CDR3 loop spans 12 amino acids. The CDR3 reads CASSTRGTEAFF. CDR3 sequence (DNA): TGTGCCAGCAGTACGAGGGGGACTGAAGCTTTCTTT.

This clonotype was found a few times. J is TRBJ2-6 and V is TRBV7-2; possibly TRBD2 for D (5 bases). This CDR3 has 14 residues. Germline V lookup: CDR1 SGHTA, CDR2 FQGNSA. V dropped 5 bases and J dropped 0 bases, with 5 bases sitting between them. The CDR3 region has the DNA TGTGCCAGCAGCGAGGGCTCTGGGGCCAACGTCCTGACTTTC. It codes for CASSEGSGANVLTF.

The chain recombines TRBV10-3 with TRBJ2-2, with D possibly being TRBD1 or TRBD2 (5 bases each). The CDR3 runs 16 residues. Per the germline V gene, CDR1 is ENHRY and CDR2 is SYGVKD. Between the trimmed V and J ends, which lost 2 bases and 7 bases, there was a span of 17 bases. CDR3 sequence reads: CAISEPGMGPGGELFF. In DNA form, the CDR3 reads TGTGCCATCAGTGAGCCCGGGATGGGGCCAGGCGGGGAGCTGTTTTTT.

The chain uses TRBV28 and TRBJ2-7; 9 nucleotides match TRBD1. Germline V gene lookup returns CDR1 MDHEN and CDR2 SYDVKM. This CDR3 has 16 amino acids. Unmatched junction bases numbered 10, after V lost 7 bases and J lost 0 bases. The DNA for the CDR3 is TGTGCCAGCACCTCTGGCGGACAGGGGAGCTCCTACGAGCAGTACTTC. Translation gives CASTSGGQGSSYEQYF.

J is TRBJ2-1 and V is TRBV5-4, with D possibly TRBD1 on 5 matching bases. CDR3 size: 15 residues. V was cut by 0 bases and J by 9 bases, with 16 bases left in between. Germline loops: CDR1 SGHNT, CDR2 YYREEE (reference sequence). The CDR3 sequence is CASSLGAFTGSEQFF. DNA for the CDR3: TGTGCCAGCAGCTTGGGAGCTTTTACAGGTTCTGAGCAGTTCTTC.

The rearrangement joins TRBV2 to TRBJ2-1; D gene ambiguous. Trimming cost V 4 bases and J 6 bases, with 13 bases left between them. Germline values: CDR1 SNHLY, CDR2 FYNNEI. CDR3 size: 14 residues. DNA for the CDR3: TGTGCCAGCAGTGCCATAGGCGAGGTCAATGAGCAGTTCTTC. Its translation: CASSAIGEVNEQFF.

The chain links TRBV7-3 to TRBJ2-3, with 9 bases fitting TRBD2. The germline CDR1 and CDR2 sequences are SGHTA and FQGTGA. This CDR3 comprises 16 residues. V dropped 2 bases and J dropped 6; count of bases not matched to a gene: 9. The CDR3 DNA is TGTGCCAGCAGCTTAGCGGCGGGAGGGTCTGTGGATACGCAGTATTTT. It is translated as CASSLAAGGSVDTQYF.

This chain uses TRBV20-1 with TRBJ2-2; TRBD1 or TRBD2 may be the D gene (6 bases each). Germline values: CDR1 DFQATT, CDR2 SNEGSKA (reference sequence). V shed 6 bases and J shed 6 bases, with 17 bases lying between them. The CDR3 covers 14 residues. The CDR3 DNA sequence: TGCAGTGCGCCCTCGACAGGCGGGGCCGGGGAGCTGTTTTTT. Translated, it gives CSAPSTGGAGELFF.

This clonotype occurred a few times. This sequence joins TRBV6-6 and TRBJ2-4; 8 bases line up with TRBD1. This CDR3 is 16 amino acids long. The V and J ends lost 5 bases and 6 bases, in that order; junction bases with no gene match: 12. Germline V lookup: CDR1 MNHNY, CDR2 SVGAGI (reference sequence). CDR3 nucleotide sequence: TGTGCCAGCAGTAAGGGGGGACAGGACGGGGGAAACATTCAGTACTTC. Encoded protein: CASSKGGQDGGNIQYF.

This clonotype was detected a few times. V gene TRBV20-1 combines with J gene TRBJ1-5, with D uncertain. This CDR3 has 13 residues. Germline V gives CDR1 DFQATT, CDR2 SNEGSKA (reference sequence). With 1 base removed from V and 2 bases from J, the gap between germline ends came to 6 bases. The CDR3, as DNA: TGCAGTGCTAGAGGGCAGGGCAATCAGCCCCAGCATTTT. Translation gives CSARGQGNQPQHF.

This clonotype was seen just once. This chain uses TRBV20-1 with TRBJ2-3; a weak D match, TRBD2 (6 bases). The CDR3 loop spans 16 amino acids. Germline V CDR1 and CDR2: DFQATT, SNEGSKA (reference sequence). V dropped 0 bases and J dropped 4 bases, with 17 bases sitting between them. The DNA of the CDR3 is TGCAGTGCTAGAGATAGTCGAGCGGGTCGGGCAGATACGCAGTATTTT. Amino acids: CSARDSRAGRADTQYF.

The chain joins TRBV5-6 to TRBJ1-2, with D maybe TRBD1 (5 bases). With 1 base removed from V and 8 bases from J, the gap between germline ends came to 24 bases. The CDR3 is 17 amino acids. Germline CDR1 and CDR2: SGHDT and YYEEEE. The CDR3 region is CASSLQTAWNRSRGYTF. As DNA, the CDR3 is TGTGCCAGCAGCTTGCAGACGGCCTGGAACAGGTCTCGAGGCTACACCTTC. Complete variable domain (other parts from reference TRBV5-6 and TRBJ1-2): DAGVTQSPTHLIKTRGQQVTLRCSPKSGHDTVSWYQQALGQGPQFIFQYYEEEERQRGNFPDRFSGHQFPNYSSELNVNALLLGDSALYLCASSLQTAWNRSRGYTFGSGTRLTVV.

CDR3 DNA sequence: TGTGCCAGCAGTTTATCAACAGGAGGGGGCAAAAACATTCAGTACTTC. The encoded protein is CASSLSTGGGKNIQYF. The rearrangement uses TRBV27 and TRBJ2-4; D could derive from TRBD1 or TRBD2 (6 bases each). In germline, CDR1 is MNHEY, CDR2 SMNVEV (reference sequence). V lost 0 bases to trimming and J lost 3 bases, with 12 bases between them. The CDR3 totals 16 residues.

The chain links TRBV29-1 to TRBJ2-1; D gene ambiguous. Deletions cut 4 bases from V and 0 bases from J, with 10 bases between. This CDR3 comprises 14 residues. Germline CDR1 and CDR2: SQVTM and ANQGSEA. CDR3 loop: CSVGGQSSYNEQFF. DNA of the CDR3: TGCAGCGTTGGAGGTCAGAGCTCCTACAATGAGCAGTTCTTC.

This clonotype was counted a few times. This chain uses TRBV9 with TRBJ2-3, with D perhaps TRBD2 (6 bases). V gave up 0 bases and J gave up 1 base, with 9 bases separating them. CDR3 length: 15 amino acids. Germline CDR1 and CDR2: SGDLS and YYNGEE. The CDR3 DNA follows: TGTGCCAGCAGCGTAGCGGGAGTTCGCACAGATACGCAGTATTTT. This translates into CASSVAGVRTDTQYF.

This chain connects TRBV20-1 to TRBJ1-5; D might be TRBD1 (6 bases). This CDR3 contains 15 residues. The germline V gene encodes CDR1 DFQATT and CDR2 SNEGSKA (reference sequence). With 1 base removed from V and 6 bases from J, the gap between germline ends came to 16 bases. The CDR3 sequence is CSARVAGGGGQPQHF. The CDR3 DNA reads TGCAGTGCTAGAGTGGCTGGGGGGGGCGGTCAGCCCCAGCATTTT.

This clonotype was found a few times. The chain employs TRBV27 and TRBJ2-3; D is possibly TRBD1 (5 bases). Trimming pared 5 bases from V and 3 bases from J, leaving 24 bases between. CDR1 is MNHEY, CDR2 SMNVEV, per germline (reference sequence). This CDR3 has 18 amino acids. The CDR3: CASSPLLRRARTTDTQYF. CDR3 DNA sequence: TGTGCCAGCAGTCCTCTTCTCCGTAGGGCGAGGACAACAGATACGCAGTATTTT.

This clonotype was detected a few times. The chain couples TRBV20-1 to TRBJ2-7, with 9 bases lining up with TRBD2. CDR1 and CDR2 (germline): DFQATT, SNEGSKA (reference sequence). The CDR3 is 14 amino acids. The CDR3 DNA is TGCAGCGCCCCCCCGGCGGGAGGGCTCTACGAGCAGTACTTC. Protein: CSAPPAGGLYEQYF.

This clonotype was counted between two and nine times. V gene TRBV20-1 combines with J gene TRBJ1-2; weak D call: TRBD1 (5 bases). Germline V gene sequence: CDR1 DFQATT, CDR2 SNEGSKA (reference sequence). This CDR3 is 13 amino acids long. Trimming took off 3 bases at V and 8 bases at J, with 16 bases between the two ends. This CDR3 reads CSARSRAVDGYTF. For the CDR3, the DNA is TGCAGTGCTAGGTCCAGGGCAGTCGACGGCTACACCTTC.

This rearrangement joins TRBV4-3 to TRBJ2-7, with D possibly matching TRBD2 (5 bases). The CDR3 has 15 amino acids. Trimming took off 0 bases at V and 6 bases at J, with 15 bases between the two ends. CDR1 LGHNA and CDR2 YSLEER come from the germline V gene. The CDR3 spells CASSQDLRLGGEQYF. The CDR3 nucleotides are TGCGCCAGCAGCCAAGATCTACGGCTAGGAGGCGAGCAGTACTTC.